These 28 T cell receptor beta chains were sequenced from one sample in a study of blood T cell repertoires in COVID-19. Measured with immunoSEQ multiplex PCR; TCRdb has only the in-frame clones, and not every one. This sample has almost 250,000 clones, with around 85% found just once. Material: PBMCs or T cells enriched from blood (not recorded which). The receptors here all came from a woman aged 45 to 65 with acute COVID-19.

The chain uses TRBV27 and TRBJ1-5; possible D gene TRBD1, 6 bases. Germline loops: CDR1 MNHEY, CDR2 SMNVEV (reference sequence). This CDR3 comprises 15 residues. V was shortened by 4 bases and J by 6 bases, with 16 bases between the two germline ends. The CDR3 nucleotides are TGTGCCAGCAGTTCGGCGGGGGGCGCAGCTCAGCCCCAGCATTTT. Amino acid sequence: CASSSAGGAAQPQHF.

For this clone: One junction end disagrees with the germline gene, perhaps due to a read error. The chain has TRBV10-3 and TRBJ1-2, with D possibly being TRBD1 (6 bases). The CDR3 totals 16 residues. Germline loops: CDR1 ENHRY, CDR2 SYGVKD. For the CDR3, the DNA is TGTGCCATCAGTGAAGAAAGACAGGCGATTAACCATGGCTACACCTTC. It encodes CAISEERQAINHGYTF.

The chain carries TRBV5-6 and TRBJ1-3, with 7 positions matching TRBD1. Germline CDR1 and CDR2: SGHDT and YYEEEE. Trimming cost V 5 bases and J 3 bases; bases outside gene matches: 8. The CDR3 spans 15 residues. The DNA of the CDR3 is TGTGCCAGCAGGGCGACAGGGAGAGATGGAAACACCATATATTTT. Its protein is CASRATGRDGNTIYF.

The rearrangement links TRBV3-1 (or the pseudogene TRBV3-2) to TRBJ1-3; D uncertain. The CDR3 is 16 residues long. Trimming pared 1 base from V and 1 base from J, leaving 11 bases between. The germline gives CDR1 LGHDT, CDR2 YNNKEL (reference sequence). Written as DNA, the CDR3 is TGTGCCAGCAGCCAAGGAGGCCACTTTTCTGGAAACACCATATATTTT. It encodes CASSQGGHFSGNTIYF.

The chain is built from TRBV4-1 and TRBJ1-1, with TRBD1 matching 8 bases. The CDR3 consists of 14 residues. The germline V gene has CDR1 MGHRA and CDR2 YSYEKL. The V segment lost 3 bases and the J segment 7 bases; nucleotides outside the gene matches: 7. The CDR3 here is CASSHPGQGIEAFF. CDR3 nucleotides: TGCGCCAGCAGCCATCCCGGACAGGGTATTGAAGCTTTCTTT.

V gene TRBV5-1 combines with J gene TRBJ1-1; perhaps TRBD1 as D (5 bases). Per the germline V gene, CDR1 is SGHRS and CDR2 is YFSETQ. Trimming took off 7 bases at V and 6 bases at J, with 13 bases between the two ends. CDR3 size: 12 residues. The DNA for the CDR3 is TGCGCCAGCGGCGACAGCTCCTCTGAAGCTTTCTTT. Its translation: CASGDSSSEAFF.

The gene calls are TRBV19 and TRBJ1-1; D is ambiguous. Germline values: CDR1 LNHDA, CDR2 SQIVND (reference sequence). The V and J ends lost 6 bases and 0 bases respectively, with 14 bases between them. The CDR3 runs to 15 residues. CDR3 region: CASSPKSPMNTEAFF. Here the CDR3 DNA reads TGTGCCAGTAGCCCCAAGAGTCCGATGAACACTGAAGCTTTCTTT.

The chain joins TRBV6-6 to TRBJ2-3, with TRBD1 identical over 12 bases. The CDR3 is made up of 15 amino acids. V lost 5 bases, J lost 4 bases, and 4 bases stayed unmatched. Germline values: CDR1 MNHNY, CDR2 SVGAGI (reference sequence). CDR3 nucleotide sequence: TGTGCCAGCAGTACCCGGGACAGGGGGCCAGATACGCAGTATTTT. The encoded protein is CASSTRDRGPDTQYF.

The CDR3 is CASSQVSGGVRELFF. For the CDR3, the DNA is TGTGCCAGCAGCCAAGTCAGCGGGGGGGTCCGGGAGCTGTTTTTT. The rearrangement links TRBV3-1 (or the pseudogene TRBV3-2) to TRBJ2-2; 10 positions agree with TRBD2. Germline loops: CDR1 LGHDT, CDR2 YNNKEL (reference sequence). The CDR3 contains 15 residues. The trim removed 1 base at V and 9 bases at J, leaving 5 bases unmatched.

CDR3: CASSPTSGGAFYEQYF. The CDR3 bases are TGTGCCAGCAGCCCCACTAGCGGGGGAGCCTTCTACGAGCAGTACTTC. The gene calls are TRBV3-1 (or the pseudogene TRBV3-2) and TRBJ2-7; 11 bases fit TRBD2. This CDR3 has 16 amino acids. From germline, CDR1 is LGHDT and CDR2 YNNKEL (reference sequence). The V segment lost 4 bases and the J segment 3 bases; nucleotides outside the gene matches: 8.

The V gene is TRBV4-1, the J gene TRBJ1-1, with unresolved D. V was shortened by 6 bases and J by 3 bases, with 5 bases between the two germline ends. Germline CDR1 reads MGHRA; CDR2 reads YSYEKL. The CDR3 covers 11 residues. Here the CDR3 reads CASRGDTEAFF. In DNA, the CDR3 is TGCGCCAGCAGAGGAGACACTGAAGCTTTCTTT.

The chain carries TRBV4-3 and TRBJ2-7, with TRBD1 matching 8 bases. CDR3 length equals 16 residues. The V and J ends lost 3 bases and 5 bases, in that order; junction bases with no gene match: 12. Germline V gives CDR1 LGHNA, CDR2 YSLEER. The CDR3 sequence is CASSQDLSTGGDEQYF. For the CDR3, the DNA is TGCGCCAGCAGCCAGGACCTGAGTACAGGGGGTGACGAGCAGTACTTC.

CDR3: CASAGARNTEAFF. The CDR3 coding sequence is TGTGCCAGCGCAGGGGCAAGGAACACTGAAGCTTTCTTT. The V gene is TRBV7-2, the J gene TRBJ1-1; D might be TRBD1 (6 bases). CDR3 size: 13 residues. V shed 8 bases and J shed 1 base, with 11 bases lying between them. Germline V lookup: CDR1 SGHTA, CDR2 FQGNSA.

The CDR3 nucleotides are TGTGCCAGCAGGGAGGGGACGTTTAACTATGGCTACACCTTC. It specifies CASREGTFNYGYTF. V is TRBV6-5 and J is TRBJ1-2, with D possibly matching TRBD1 (5 bases). The V end was cut by 6 bases, the J end by 1 base, with 12 bases between. The CDR3 sequence is 14 residues long. The germline V gene encodes CDR1 MNHEY and CDR2 SVGAGI.

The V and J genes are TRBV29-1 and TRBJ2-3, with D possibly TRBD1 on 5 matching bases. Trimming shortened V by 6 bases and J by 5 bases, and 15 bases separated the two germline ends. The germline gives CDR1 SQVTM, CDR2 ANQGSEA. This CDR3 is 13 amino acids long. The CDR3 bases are TGCAGCGTGGGTCAGGGAAAGAGAGATACGCAGTATTTT. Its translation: CSVGQGKRDTQYF.

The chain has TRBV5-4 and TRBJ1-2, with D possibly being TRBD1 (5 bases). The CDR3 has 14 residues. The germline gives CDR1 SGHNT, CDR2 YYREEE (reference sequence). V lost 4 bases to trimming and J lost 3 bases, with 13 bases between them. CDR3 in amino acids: CASSQRDSHYGYTF. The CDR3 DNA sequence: TGTGCCAGCAGCCAAAGGGACTCACACTATGGCTACACCTTC.

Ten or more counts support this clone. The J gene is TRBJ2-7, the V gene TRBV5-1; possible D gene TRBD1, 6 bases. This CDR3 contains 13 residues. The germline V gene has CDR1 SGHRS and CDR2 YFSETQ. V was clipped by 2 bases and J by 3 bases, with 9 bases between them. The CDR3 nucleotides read TGCGCCAGCAGCTTTGCAGGGGACTACGAGCAGTACTTC. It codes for CASSFAGDYEQYF.

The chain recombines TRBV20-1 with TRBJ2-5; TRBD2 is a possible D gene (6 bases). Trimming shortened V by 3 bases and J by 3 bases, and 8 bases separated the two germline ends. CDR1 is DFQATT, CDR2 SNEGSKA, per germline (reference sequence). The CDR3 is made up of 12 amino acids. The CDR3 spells CSASVAEETQYF. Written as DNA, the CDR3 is TGCAGTGCTAGTGTAGCGGAAGAGACCCAGTACTTC.

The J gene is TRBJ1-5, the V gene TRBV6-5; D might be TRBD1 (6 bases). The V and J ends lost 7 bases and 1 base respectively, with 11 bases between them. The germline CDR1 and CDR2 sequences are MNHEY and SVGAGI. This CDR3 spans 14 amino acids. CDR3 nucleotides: TGTGCCAGCACCCCACAGGGAAGCAATCAGCCCCAGCATTTT. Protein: CASTPQGSNQPQHF.

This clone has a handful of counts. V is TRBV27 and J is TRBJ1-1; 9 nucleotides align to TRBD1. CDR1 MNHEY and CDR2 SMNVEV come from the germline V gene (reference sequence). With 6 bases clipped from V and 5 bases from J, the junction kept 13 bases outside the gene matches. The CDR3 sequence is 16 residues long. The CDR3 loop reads CASSLGTGSRRTEAFF. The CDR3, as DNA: TGTGCCAGCAGCCTCGGGACAGGGAGTAGGAGGACTGAAGCTTTCTTT.

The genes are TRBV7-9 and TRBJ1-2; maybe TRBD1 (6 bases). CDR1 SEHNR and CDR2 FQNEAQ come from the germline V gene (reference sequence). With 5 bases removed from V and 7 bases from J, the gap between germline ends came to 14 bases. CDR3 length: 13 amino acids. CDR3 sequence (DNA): TGTGCCAGCAGCATCGAACTGGGGGCTGGCTACACCTTC. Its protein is CASSIELGAGYTF.

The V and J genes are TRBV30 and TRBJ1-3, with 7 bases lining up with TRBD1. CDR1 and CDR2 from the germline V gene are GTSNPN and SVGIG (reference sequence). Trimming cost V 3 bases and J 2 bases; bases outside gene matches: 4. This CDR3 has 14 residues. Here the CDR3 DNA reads TGTGCCTGGAGCACAGGGACAGCTGGAAACACCATATATTTT. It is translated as CAWSTGTAGNTIYF. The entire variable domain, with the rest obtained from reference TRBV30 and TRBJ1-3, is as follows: SQTIHQWPATLVQPVGSPLSLECTVEGTSNPNLYWYRQAAGRGLQLLFYSVGIGQISSEVPQNLSASRPQDRQFILSSKKLLLSDSGFYLCAWSTGTAGNTIYFGEGSWLTVV.

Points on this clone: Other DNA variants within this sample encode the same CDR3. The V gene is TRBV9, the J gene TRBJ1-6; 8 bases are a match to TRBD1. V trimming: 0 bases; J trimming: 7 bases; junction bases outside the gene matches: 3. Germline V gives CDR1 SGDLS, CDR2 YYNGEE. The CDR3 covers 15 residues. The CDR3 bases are TGTGCCAGCAGCGTAGCCCAGGGGGCCAATTCACCCCTCCACTTT. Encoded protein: CASSVAQGANSPLHF.

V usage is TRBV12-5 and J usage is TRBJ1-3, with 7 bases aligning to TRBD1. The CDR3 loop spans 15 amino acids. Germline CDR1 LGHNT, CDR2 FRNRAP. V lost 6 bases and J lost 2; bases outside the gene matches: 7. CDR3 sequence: CASGLTGQAGNTIYF. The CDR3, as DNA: TGTGCTAGTGGCCTGACAGGGCAGGCTGGAAACACCATATATTTT.

This CDR3 is CASSPLQGGGTTGELFF. The CDR3, as DNA: TGTGCCAGCAGCCCCCTTCAAGGGGGTGGAACCACCGGGGAGCTGTTTTTT. This rearrangement joins TRBV11-3 to TRBJ2-2, with TRBD1 as a possible D gene (6 bases). The germline V gene has CDR1 SGHNT and CDR2 YENEEA. The V end lost 5 bases, the J end lost 4 bases, and 20 bases lay between the germline ends. The CDR3 contains 17 residues.

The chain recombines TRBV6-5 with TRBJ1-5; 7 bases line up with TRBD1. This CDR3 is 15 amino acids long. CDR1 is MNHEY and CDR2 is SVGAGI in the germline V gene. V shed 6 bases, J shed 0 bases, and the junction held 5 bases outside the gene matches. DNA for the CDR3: TGTGCCAGCAGGGACAGGCGTCTTAGCAATCAGCCCCAGCATTTT. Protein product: CASRDRRLSNQPQHF.

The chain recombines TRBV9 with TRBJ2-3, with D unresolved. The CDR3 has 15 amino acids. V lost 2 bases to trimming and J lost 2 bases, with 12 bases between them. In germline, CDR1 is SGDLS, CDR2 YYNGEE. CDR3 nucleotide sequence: TGTGCCAGCAGCGTGGGCAGCATCGACACAGATACGCAGTATTTT. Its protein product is CASSVGSIDTDTQYF.

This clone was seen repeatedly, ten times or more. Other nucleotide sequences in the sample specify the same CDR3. CDR3 loop: CASSSGSTNEKLFF. The CDR3 nucleotides read TGTGCCAGCAGCTCCGGGTCAACTAATGAAAAACTGTTTTTT. V and J are TRBV7-9 and TRBJ1-4; no clear D gene. The CDR3 contains 14 residues. CDR1 SEHNR and CDR2 FQNEAQ come from the germline V gene (reference sequence). Between the trimmed V and J ends, which lost 4 bases and 0 bases, there was a span of 6 bases.